This entry concerns a single T cell receptor (beta chain). Germline CDR1 and CDR2: MDHEN and SYDVKM. Trimming stripped 10 bases from V and 4 bases from J, with 13 bases between. The CDR3 runs 12 residues. This sample stems from a study of blood T cell repertoires in COVID-19. The overall study: Acute and convalescent COVID-19 samples came from the United States, Italy and Spain. T cells, B-cell-depleted T cells, or PBMCs supplied cDNA or gDNA.

In the authors' workflow: Amplification of reference gene primers provided the estimated nucleated cell counts. Libraries were prepared by immunoSEQ multiplex PCR; TCRdb keeps only in-frame clonotypes and omits some of them. V, J and clone size derive from that table, while D and trimming were established from the DNA sequence. The sample has roughly 290,000 clones; 80% to 90% are singletons. Sequenced sample: peripheral blood. J is TRBJ2-5 and V is TRBV28; unclear D gene. The sequence came from a man aged 25 to 40 with acute or convalescent COVID-19. The CDR3 nucleotides are TGTGCCACGCGAGCAGGTAGAGAGACCCAGTACTTC. Amino acid sequence: CATRAGRETQYF.